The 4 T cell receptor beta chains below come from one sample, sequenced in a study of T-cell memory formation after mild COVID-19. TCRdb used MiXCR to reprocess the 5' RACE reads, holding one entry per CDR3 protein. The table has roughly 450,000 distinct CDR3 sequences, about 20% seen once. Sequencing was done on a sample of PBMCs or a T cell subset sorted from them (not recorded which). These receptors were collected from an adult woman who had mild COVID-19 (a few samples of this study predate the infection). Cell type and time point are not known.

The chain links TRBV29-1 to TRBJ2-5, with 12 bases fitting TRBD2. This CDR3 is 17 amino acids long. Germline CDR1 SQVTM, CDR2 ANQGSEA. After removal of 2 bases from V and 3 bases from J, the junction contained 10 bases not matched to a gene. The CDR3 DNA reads TGCAGCGTTGAAAAGACTCCGCGACTAGCGGGAGAAGAGACCCAGTACTTC. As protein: CSVEKTPRLAGEETQYF.

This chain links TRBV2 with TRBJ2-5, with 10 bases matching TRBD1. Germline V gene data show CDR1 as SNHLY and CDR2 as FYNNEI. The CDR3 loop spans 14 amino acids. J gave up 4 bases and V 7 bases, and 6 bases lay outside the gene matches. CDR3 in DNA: TGTGCCAGCACCAAGGGGGACAGGGGAGAGACCCAGTACTTC. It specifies CASTKGDRGETQYF.

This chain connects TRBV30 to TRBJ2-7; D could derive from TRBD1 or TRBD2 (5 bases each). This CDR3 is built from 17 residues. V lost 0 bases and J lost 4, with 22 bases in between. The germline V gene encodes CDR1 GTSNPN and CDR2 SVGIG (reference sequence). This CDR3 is CAWSVFGTVERRYEQYF. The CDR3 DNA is TGTGCCTGGAGTGTATTCGGGACGGTAGAGCGGAGATACGAGCAGTACTTC.

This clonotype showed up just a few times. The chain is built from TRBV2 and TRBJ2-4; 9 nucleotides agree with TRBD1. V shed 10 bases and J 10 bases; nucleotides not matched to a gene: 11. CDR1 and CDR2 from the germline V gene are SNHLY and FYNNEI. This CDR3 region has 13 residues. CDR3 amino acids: CATNVGQGAIQYF. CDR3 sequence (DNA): TGTGCCACGAACGTGGGACAGGGCGCGATTCAGTACTTC.